These T cell receptor beta chains were read from a single sample in a study of blood T cells in healthy people across ages. TCRdb reprocessed the 5' RACE reads via MiXCR and lists one record per CDR3 protein. The profile covers 1.4 million to 1.5 million distinct CDR3 sequences, with about 40% appearing a single time and roughly 7.9% taken by the ten largest. The sequenced sample was blood. These receptors were taken from a woman between 18 and 30 years old in good health. CDR3s include the opening cysteine and the closing phenylalanine or tryptophan. The order of the fields is clone size, D gene, V gene, J gene, CDR3 DNA, CDR3 protein. The D gene is left open where the match is weak. The size of a clone is reported for some rows only, either as once, few or many, or as a class for expanded clones.

abundance: .
d_gene: .
v_gene: TRBV5-6
j_gene: TRBJ2-7
CDR3nt: TGTGCCAGCAGCTTCTACCGTATTGAAACCTACGAGCAGTACTTC
CDR3aa: CASSFYRIETYEQYF

abundance: .
d_gene: TRBD1
v_gene: TRBV27
j_gene: TRBJ2-7
CDR3nt: TGTGCCAGCAGTTTAAAAGGGACAGGACCTTACGAGCAGTACTTC
CDR3aa: CASSLKGTGPYEQYF

abundance: few
d_gene: .
v_gene: TRBV6-6
j_gene: TRBJ2-7
CDR3nt: TGTGCCAGCAGTTACCCGAGCCACGAGCAGTACTTC
CDR3aa: CASSYPSHEQYF

abundance: .
d_gene: .
v_gene: TRBV15
j_gene: TRBJ1-5
CDR3nt: TGTGCCACCAGCAGTGGATACGAAGGCACTAATCAGCCCCAGCATTTT
CDR3aa: CATSSGYEGTNQPQHF

abundance: once
d_gene: TRBD1
v_gene: TRBV12-3/TRBV12-4
j_gene: TRBJ2-7
CDR3nt: TGTGCCAGCAGTTTAACGCAGGGGGACTACGAGCAGTACTTC
CDR3aa: CASSLTQGDYEQYF

abundance: .
d_gene: .
v_gene: TRBV28
j_gene: TRBJ2-7
CDR3nt: TGTGCCAGCAGTTTATCTTCGGTACCCGCAACCTACGAGCAGTACTTC
CDR3aa: CASSLSSVPATYEQYF

abundance: .
d_gene: .
v_gene: TRBV6-6
j_gene: TRBJ2-7
CDR3nt: TGTGCCAGCAGTTACTCGAACCAGGGGCAGTTCGGGTCCGAGCAGTACTTC
CDR3aa: CASSYSNQGQFGSEQYF

abundance: .
d_gene: TRBD2
v_gene: TRBV10-3
j_gene: TRBJ2-5
CDR3nt: TGTGCCATCAGTGAGGCGGAGGTAGCGGGAGGAGAGACCCAGTACTTC
CDR3aa: CAISEAEVAGGETQYF

abundance: .
d_gene: TRBD1
v_gene: TRBV6-5
j_gene: TRBJ1-4
CDR3nt: TGTGCCAGCAGTTACTCGGGACAGGGTGTTGACAAACTGTTTTTT
CDR3aa: CASSYSGQGVDKLFF

abundance: .
d_gene: TRBD2
v_gene: TRBV3-1
j_gene: TRBJ2-6
CDR3nt: TGTGCCAGCAGCCGGGACTACTCTGGGGCCAACGTCCTGACTTTC
CDR3aa: CASSRDYSGANVLTF

abundance: .
d_gene: TRBD1
v_gene: TRBV30
j_gene: TRBJ2-1
CDR3nt: TGTGCCTGTACAGGGGGCGCATACAATGAGCAGTTCTTC
CDR3aa: CACTGGAYNEQFF

abundance: few
d_gene: TRBD1
v_gene: TRBV20-1
j_gene: TRBJ2-7
CDR3nt: TGCAGTGCGCCCCAGGCAGGGGGCATCTACGAGCAGTACTTC
CDR3aa: CSAPQAGGIYEQYF

abundance: few
d_gene: TRBD2
v_gene: TRBV6-5
j_gene: TRBJ2-7
CDR3nt: TGTGCCAGCAGAACCTTACTAGCGTCCCGCTCCTACGAGCAGTACTTC
CDR3aa: CASRTLLASRSYEQYF

abundance: .
d_gene: TRBD2
v_gene: TRBV20-1
j_gene: TRBJ2-3
CDR3nt: TGCAGTGCTAGAAGACTAGCGGGACGGTCTAGCACAGATACGCAGTATTTT
CDR3aa: CSARRLAGRSSTDTQYF

abundance: .
d_gene: TRBD2
v_gene: TRBV18
j_gene: TRBJ2-5
CDR3nt: TGTGCCAGCTCTGCAACGGGAGGATGGGGCTACTATGAGCAGTACTTC
CDR3aa: CASSATGGWGYYEQYF

abundance: .
d_gene: .
v_gene: TRBV12-3/TRBV12-4
j_gene: TRBJ2-3
CDR3nt: TGTGCCAGCCTAGCGAGGGGCACAGATACGCAGTATTTT
CDR3aa: CASLARGTDTQYF

abundance: few
d_gene: .
v_gene: TRBV5-1
j_gene: TRBJ2-7
CDR3nt: TGCGCCAGCAGCTTGGACCTAGGATCGGGCTCCTACGAGCAGTACTTC
CDR3aa: CASSLDLGSGSYEQYF

abundance: .
d_gene: TRBD1
v_gene: TRBV20-1
j_gene: TRBJ2-3
CDR3nt: TGCAGTGCTAGAGGCGGGACAGGGGGTCCAGATACGCAGTATTTT
CDR3aa: CSARGGTGGPDTQYF

abundance: .
d_gene: TRBD2
v_gene: TRBV12-3/TRBV12-4
j_gene: TRBJ2-5
CDR3nt: TGTGCCAGCACCTTCACGCTCGCGGGGGGGTACCAAGAGACCCAGTACTTC
CDR3aa: CASTFTLAGGYQETQYF

abundance: few
d_gene: .
v_gene: TRBV6-5
j_gene: TRBJ1-2
CDR3nt: TGTGCCAGCAGTTCCCCGCCAGGGGTCGGAAATGGCTACACCTTC
CDR3aa: CASSSPPGVGNGYTF

abundance: many
d_gene: .
v_gene: TRBV13
j_gene: TRBJ2-3
CDR3nt: TGTGCCAGCAGAGAAAACACAGATACGCAGTATTTT
CDR3aa: CASRENTDTQYF

abundance: .
d_gene: .
v_gene: TRBV5-1
j_gene: TRBJ2-3
CDR3nt: TGCGCCGGCAGCTTGAACAGCTACACAGATACGCAGTATTTT
CDR3aa: CAGSLNSYTDTQYF

abundance: .
d_gene: .
v_gene: TRBV24-1
j_gene: TRBJ2-5
CDR3nt: TGTGCCACCAGTGGGGACCCCAAGCTCCCGATACAAGAGACCCAGTACTTC
CDR3aa: CATSGDPKLPIQETQYF

abundance: .
d_gene: .
v_gene: TRBV9
j_gene: TRBJ2-2
CDR3nt: TGTGCCAGCAGCGTAGGAACGACCGGGGAGCTGTTTTTT
CDR3aa: CASSVGTTGELFF

abundance: .
d_gene: .
v_gene: TRBV5-4
j_gene: TRBJ2-1
CDR3nt: TGTGCCAGCAGCGCCGGGACCGACTTTAATGAGCAGTTCTTC
CDR3aa: CASSAGTDFNEQFF

abundance: .
d_gene: TRBD2
v_gene: TRBV4-2
j_gene: TRBJ2-1
CDR3nt: TGTGCCAGCAGCCAAGAGGCTAGCGGGCACTCCTACAATGAGCAGTTCTTC
CDR3aa: CASSQEASGHSYNEQFF

abundance: few
d_gene: .
v_gene: TRBV20-1
j_gene: TRBJ1-1
CDR3nt: TGCAGTGCTAGAGATAATGTGGGGACTGAAGCTTTCTTT
CDR3aa: CSARDNVGTEAFF